Below, 28 T cell receptor beta chains from the same sample are listed, as sequenced in a study of control samples from healthy donors and cancer patients (dated by TCRdb to the early 2020s). The library came from the immunoSEQ multiplex PCR assay. In TCRdb, the immuneACCESS table is reduced to in-frame sequences with V and J assigned. These tables do not hold every clone; where another copy was compared, an unresolved V gene accounts for under half, and the others remain unexplained. The sample table records over 200,000 clones; more than 65% of these occur just once. The leading ten clones occupy 13% of the sample. Sequencing was done on a sample of PBMCs. These receptors came from a woman in her fifties or sixties with lung cancer.

This chain uses TRBV7-8 with TRBJ2-1, with 11 nucleotides matching TRBD2. Unmatched junction bases numbered 7, after V lost 5 bases and J lost 4 bases. Germline V gives CDR1 SGHVS, CDR2 FQNEAQ. The CDR3 length is 16 residues. This CDR3 is CASSPLSGRGYNEQFF. The CDR3 bases are TGTGCCAGCAGCCCCCTTAGCGGGAGGGGTTACAATGAGCAGTTCTTC.

This rearrangement joins TRBV24-1 to TRBJ2-3, with D maybe TRBD1 (6 bases). This CDR3 contains 17 residues. Germline-derived CDR1 and CDR2 are KGHDR and SFDVKD. V was pared by 0 bases and J by 1 base, with 13 bases between. The CDR3 region has the DNA TGTGCCACCAGTGATTTGATGACGAAGGGGGGCACAGATACGCAGTATTTT. Amino acids: CATSDLMTKGGTDTQYF.

This chain links TRBV5-1 with TRBJ2-7; 8 nucleotides match TRBD2. This CDR3 contains 15 residues. The V segment lost 4 bases and the J segment 0 bases; nucleotides outside the gene matches: 6. The germline V gene has CDR1 SGHRS and CDR2 YFSETQ. CDR3 nucleotide sequence: TGCGCCAGCAGCCTCCAAGGGACTAGCTCCTACGAGCAGTACTTC. Translating it yields CASSLQGTSSYEQYF.

The chain is built from TRBV4-1 and TRBJ1-6, with D possibly TRBD1 on 5 matching bases. Trimming shortened V by 5 bases and J by 3 bases, and 20 bases separated the two germline ends. Germline CDR1 and CDR2: MGHRA and YSYEKL. The CDR3 loop spans 18 amino acids. In nucleotides, the CDR3 is TGCGCCAGCAGCTTAGAGGATTGGGGACGGGTCTATAATTCACCCCTCCACTTT. It is translated as CASSLEDWGRVYNSPLHF.

This clone was found once. V gene TRBV20-1 combines with J gene TRBJ2-3; TRBD2 is a possible D gene (6 bases). CDR1 is DFQATT and CDR2 is SNEGSKA in the germline V gene (reference sequence). V was pared by 3 bases and J by 2 bases, with 12 bases between. The CDR3 is 14 residues long. The CDR3 coding sequence is TGCAGTGCTAGTTTCGCGGGAAACACAGATACGCAGTATTTT. Its protein product is CSASFAGNTDTQYF.

This rearrangement joins TRBV18 to TRBJ1-2; D not resolved. V was cut by 3 bases and J by 2 bases, with 4 bases left in between. Germline V CDR1 and CDR2: KGHSH, LQKENI. This CDR3 is built from 12 residues. The CDR3 DNA follows: TGTGCCAGCTCACCCCGGAACTATGGCTACACCTTC. Protein sequence: CASSPRNYGYTF.

The chain employs TRBV3-1 (or the pseudogene TRBV3-2) and TRBJ2-7; D not certain. Germline V CDR1 and CDR2: LGHDT, YNNKEL (reference sequence). V was cut by 4 bases and J by 7 bases, with 11 bases left in between. This CDR3 region has 12 residues. CDR3: CASSLLTAEQYF. The CDR3, as DNA: TGTGCCAGCAGCCTGCTGACTGCGGAGCAGTACTTC.

V and J are TRBV5-1 and TRBJ1-2, with 8 positions matching TRBD1. Per germline, CDR1 SGHRS and CDR2 YFSETQ. Unmatched junction bases numbered 9, after V lost 1 base and J lost 4 bases. The CDR3 is 16 residues long. The CDR3 reads CASSLTGGSRAYGYTF. As DNA, the CDR3 is TGCGCCAGCAGCTTGACAGGGGGAAGTCGGGCCTATGGCTACACCTTC.

The chain employs TRBV6-5 and TRBJ2-7, with 7 positions matching TRBD1. This CDR3 spans 14 amino acids. Trimming took 6 bases from V and 5 from J; bases not matched to a gene: 10. The germline gives CDR1 MNHEY, CDR2 SVGAGI. The CDR3 DNA is TGTGCCAGCAGCCCACCGACAGGGATCCACGAGCAGTACTTC. Translated, it gives CASSPPTGIHEQYF.

This clone has just a few counts. The V and J genes are TRBV3-1 (or the pseudogene TRBV3-2) and TRBJ2-7, with D unclear. The CDR3 spans 11 residues. Germline CDR1 LGHDT, CDR2 YNNKEL (reference sequence). Trimming shortened V by 4 bases and J by 0 bases, and 1 base separated the two germline ends. The CDR3 loop reads CASSLSYEQYF. CDR3 coding DNA: TGTGCCAGCAGCCTCTCCTACGAGCAGTACTTC.

This clone has a single count. The V gene is TRBV6-5, the J gene TRBJ1-4; 7 positions agree with TRBD1. V dropped 2 bases and J dropped 8; count of bases not matched to a gene: 5. The CDR3 is 14 amino acids. Germline loops: CDR1 MNHEY, CDR2 SVGAGI. Here the CDR3 DNA reads TGTGCCAGCAGTTACCGGGACAGTGGAGAAAAACTGTTTTTT. Its protein is CASSYRDSGEKLFF.

As to this clone: At the DNA level, this CDR3 is encoded by other sequences in the same sample as well. This rearrangement joins TRBV3-1 (or the pseudogene TRBV3-2) to TRBJ2-7, with D unresolved. Germline lookup yields CDR1 LGHDT and CDR2 YNNKEL (reference sequence). The length of the CDR3 is 14 residues. The V gene lost 3 bases and the J gene lost 0 bases, with 9 bases spanning the gap. The chain's CDR3 is CASSHLGSSYEQYF. CDR3 nucleotide sequence: TGTGCCAGCAGCCATTTGGGAAGCTCCTACGAGCAGTACTTC.

This clone showed up just a few times. The genes are TRBV5-1 and TRBJ2-2, with TRBD2 matching 8 bases. Germline CDR1 reads SGHRS; CDR2 reads YFSETQ. The trim removed 10 bases at V and 6 bases at J, leaving 14 bases unmatched. The CDR3 totals 15 residues. The CDR3 sequence: CARGTGGAIPGELFF. The CDR3 nucleotides read TGCGCCCGCGGGACCGGGGGGGCTATTCCCGGGGAGCTGTTTTTT.

V usage is TRBV9 and J usage is TRBJ1-6; D remains ambiguous. Looked up from germline, CDR1 is SGDLS and CDR2 is YYNGEE. Trimming removed 0 bases from V and 10 bases from J, with 17 bases in between. The CDR3 extends over 16 amino acids. The CDR3 coding sequence is TGTGCCAGCAGCGTAGCCCCGACCGGAGCGGTATCACCCCTCCACTTT. Translating gives CASSVAPTGAVSPLHF.

The CDR3: CASSQLTGEAGYTF. CDR3 DNA: TGTGCCAGCAGCCAACTGACAGGGGAAGCAGGCTACACCTTC. This sequence joins TRBV3-1 (or the pseudogene TRBV3-2) and TRBJ1-2; 8 bases line up with TRBD1. This CDR3 region has 14 residues. Trimming took 2 bases from V and 8 from J; bases not matched to a gene: 7. Germline V CDR1 and CDR2: LGHDT, YNNKEL (reference sequence).

V and J are TRBV6-2 or TRBV6-3 and TRBJ2-7; possibly TRBD2 for D (6 bases). Germline V gives CDR1 MNHEY, CDR2 SVGEGT. The CDR3 contains 15 residues. V dropped 2 bases and J dropped 5 bases, with 16 bases sitting between them. This CDR3 is CASSYRRQGLNEQYF. DNA of the CDR3: TGTGCCAGCAGTTACCGGAGGCAGGGACTGAACGAGCAGTACTTC.

This chain links TRBV7-9 with TRBJ2-2; 8 bases fit TRBD1. The ends lost 4 bases at V and 4 bases at J; junction bases unmatched: 11. The germline V gene encodes CDR1 SEHNR and CDR2 FQNEAQ (reference sequence). This CDR3 spans 17 amino acids. The CDR3 nucleotides are TGTGCCAGCAGCTCCCCCCCTCGGACAGGGAGCACCGGGGAGCTGTTTTTT. This sequence encodes CASSSPPRTGSTGELFF.

The rearrangement uses TRBV5-1 and TRBJ1-6; D gene unclear. The germline V gene has CDR1 SGHRS and CDR2 YFSETQ. The ends were cut back, 0 bases at V and 9 bases at J, with 13 bases in the middle. CDR3 length: 15 amino acids. CDR3 sequence reads: CASSLGTGAGSPLHF. For the CDR3, the DNA is TGCGCCAGCAGCTTGGGGACCGGAGCTGGTTCACCCCTCCACTTT.

The chain couples TRBV10-1 to TRBJ1-5; D gene ambiguous. CDR3 length: 13 amino acids. CDR1 WNHNN and CDR2 SYGVQD come from the germline V gene (reference sequence). V was pared by 2 bases and J by 11 bases, with 13 bases between. Here the CDR3 reads CASSEHQFGTQHF. CDR3 bases: TGCGCCAGCAGTGAGCACCAATTCGGGACCCAGCATTTT.

This clone was found once. The chain employs TRBV7-2 and TRBJ1-5; D gene uncertain. Trimming cost V 5 bases and J 2 bases, with 10 bases left between them. This CDR3 is 14 amino acids long. Germline V CDR1 and CDR2: SGHTA, FQGNSA. As DNA, the CDR3 is TGTGCCAGCAGCGCACGGACCGGCAATCAGCCCCAGCATTTT. This codes for CASSARTGNQPQHF.

This clone was seen a single time. The V and J genes are TRBV6-1 and TRBJ2-7; 9 bases map to TRBD1. Germline V gene lookup returns CDR1 MNHNS and CDR2 SASEGT. The CDR3 sequence is 16 residues long. With 1 base clipped from V and 7 bases from J, the junction kept 11 bases outside the gene matches. The CDR3 reads CASSEGLNRGRLEQYF. The CDR3 DNA is TGTGCCAGCAGTGAAGGACTGAACAGGGGGCGGCTGGAGCAGTACTTC.

The rearrangement joins TRBV2 to TRBJ2-5; the D is unclear. CDR3 length: 14 residues. Germline loops: CDR1 SNHLY, CDR2 FYNNEI. Between the trimmed V and J ends, which lost 1 base and 5 bases, there was a span of 11 bases. The CDR3 sequence is CASSEGVRRETQYF. The DNA for the CDR3 is TGTGCCAGCAGTGAAGGGGTCAGGCGGGAGACCCAGTACTTC.

The chain employs TRBV10-3 and TRBJ1-5; no firm D call. V was cut by 2 bases and J by 4 bases, with 9 bases left in between. Germline lookup yields CDR1 ENHRY and CDR2 SYGVKD. The CDR3 has 14 residues. For the CDR3, the DNA is TGTGCCATCAGTGAGCAGCGTGGGAATCAGCCCCAGCATTTT. Translated, it gives CAISEQRGNQPQHF.

The chain couples TRBV10-1 to TRBJ2-7; the D is unclear. The germline V and J ends were trimmed by 3 bases and 0 bases, with 9 bases remaining between them. This CDR3 has 14 residues. The germline V gene has CDR1 WNHNN and CDR2 SYGVQD (reference sequence). The CDR3 nucleotides read TGCGCCAGCAGTGACACTGGCCTCTCCTACGAGCAGTACTTC. Residues: CASSDTGLSYEQYF.

This clone was counted between two and nine times. For the CDR3, the DNA is TGTGCCAGCAGCATAACCGGGACAGGGGCCGCGCCCCTCCACTTT. Protein product: CASSITGTGAAPLHF. The gene calls are TRBV7-8 and TRBJ1-6; 10 bases match TRBD1. J lost 13 bases, V lost 5 bases, and 11 bases had no gene match. The germline CDR1 and CDR2 sequences are SGHVS and FQNEAQ. The CDR3 consists of 15 residues.

This chain joins TRBV6-5 and TRBJ1-5, with 9 bases matching TRBD1. Germline V lookup: CDR1 MNHEY, CDR2 SVGAGI. The J segment lost 2 bases and the V segment lost 8 bases, leaving 4 bases of the junction unmatched. The CDR3 consists of 14 residues. This CDR3 reads CASRTGAGNQPQHF. CDR3 sequence (DNA): TGTGCCAGCCGGACAGGGGCTGGCAATCAGCCCCAGCATTTT.

This chain joins TRBV5-1 and TRBJ2-1, with D perhaps TRBD1 (6 bases). This CDR3 region has 16 residues. CDR1 is SGHRS, CDR2 YFSETQ, per germline. The germline V and J ends were trimmed by 2 bases and 1 base, with 13 bases remaining between them. The CDR3 DNA follows: TGCGCCAGCAGCTTATTGGGGGCACGGTCCTACAATGAGCAGTTCTTC. Protein sequence: CASSLLGARSYNEQFF.

The V gene is TRBV11-2, the J gene TRBJ2-5, with no clear D. The CDR3 is 14 residues long. V was shortened by 4 bases and J by 7 bases, with 16 bases between the two germline ends. CDR1 and CDR2 (germline): SGHAT, FQNNGV. The CDR3 nucleotides are TGTGCCAGCAGCTCGGACCAGGCCCAGATGACCCAGTACTTC. Translation: CASSSDQAQMTQYF. The complete variable domain, with remaining parts taken from reference TRBV11-2 and TRBJ2-5, reads EAGVAQSPRYKIIEKRQSVAFWCNPISGHATLYWYQQILGQGPKLLIQFQNNGVVDDSQLPKDRFSAERLKGVDSTLKIQPAKLEDSAVYLCASSSDQAQMTQYFGPGTRLLVL.